This T cell receptor (beta chain) stems from a study of CD8 T cells in ankylosing spondylitis. Notes on the study in general: A TCR beta motif of fewer than ten highly homologous variants seemed to mark ankylosing spondylitis blood.

Comment on this clonotype: Its antigen is unidentified.

A quantitative 5'-RACE method, one with molecular barcodes, was used to make TCR beta libraries. TCRdb reanalysed the 5' RACE reads using MiXCR and keeps one entry per CDR3 protein. Among fewer than 500,000 distinct CDR3 sequences listed, roughly 25% were seen once. Sequencing used blood, either unsorted or a sorted T cell fraction (not recorded which). The source of this sequence is a male donor with ankylosing spondylitis.

The CDR3 DNA reads as TGTGCCAGCAGCGTTCAGGGAACGGTCAACGAGCAGTACTTC. Translation: CASSVQGTVNEQYF. The rearrangement uses TRBV9 and TRBJ2-7, with D maybe TRBD1 (5 bases). The CDR3 sequence is 14 residues long. Germline V gene data show CDR1 as SGDLS and CDR2 as YYNGEE. The V end was cut by 2 bases, the J end by 5 bases, with 14 bases between.